This TCR beta chain was documented in a study of T cells in Graves' hyperthyroidism and ophthalmopathy. General study results and limits: Appearing also in blood were most of the thyroid clonotypes expanded above 0.001.

Note on this clonotype: Its antigen remains unidentified.

There were TCR beta CDR3 regions amplified from RNA transcripts. First-round RT-PCR with HTBI primers amplified the TCR CDR3 region. TCRdb used MiXCR to reprocess the multiplex PCR reads, holding one entry per CDR3 protein. The sample contains 600,000 to 800,000 distinct CDR3 sequences, around a third of which appear only once. Per germline, CDR1 MNHEY and CDR2 SVGAGI. V shed 6 bases and J 2 bases; nucleotides not matched to a gene: 13. This CDR3 has 16 residues. The specimen sequenced was blood. This sequence originates from a woman in her thirties or forties with Graves' hyperthyroidism. The chain recombines TRBV6-5 with TRBJ2-7; TRBD1 agrees at 7 bases. In DNA form, the CDR3 reads TGTGCCAGCAGCCGAGACGCACCGGGACAGACCTACGAGCAGTACTTC. Translating it yields CASSRDAPGQTYEQYF.